This TCR beta chain was sequenced during a study of T cell responses to AZD1222 COVID-19 vaccine. Whole-study results and caveats: Sampled repertoires all dated from after the peak T cell response. White British ancestry dominated among donors, who included more females, and clonal diversity was possibly underestimated. Dominant at 160-218 and 743-854, vaccine-associated CD4 TCRs also spanned spike.

Sequencing was performed with immunoSEQ multiplex PCR; in TCRdb, only in-frame clones are kept and a portion is missing. The sample shows more than 95,000 clones, around nine tenths of them seen only once. The V segment lost 7 bases and the J segment 0 bases; nucleotides outside the gene matches: 9. The CDR3 totals 15 residues. Germline V lookup: CDR1 MNHEY, CDR2 SVGAGI. Note on this clone: What it binds is unknown.

This clonotype was obtained from an adult in good health. The source was peripheral blood, collected on day 0 of AZD1222 vaccination. The chain uses TRBV6-5 and TRBJ2-7, with 7 bases aligning to TRBD2. The CDR3 spells CASTTRRENSYEQYF. In DNA, the CDR3 is TGTGCCAGCACCACCCGGCGGGAGAACTCCTACGAGCAGTACTTC.